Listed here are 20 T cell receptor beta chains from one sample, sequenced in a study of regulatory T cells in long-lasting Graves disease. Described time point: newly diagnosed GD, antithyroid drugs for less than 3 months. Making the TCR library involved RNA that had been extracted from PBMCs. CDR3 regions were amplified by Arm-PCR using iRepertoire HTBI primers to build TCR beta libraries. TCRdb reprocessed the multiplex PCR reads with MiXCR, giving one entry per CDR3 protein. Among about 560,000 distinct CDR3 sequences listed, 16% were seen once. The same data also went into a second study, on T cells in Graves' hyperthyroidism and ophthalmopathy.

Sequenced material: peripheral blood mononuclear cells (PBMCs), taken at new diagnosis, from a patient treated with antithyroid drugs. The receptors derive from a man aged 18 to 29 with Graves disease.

In nucleotides, the CDR3 is TGTGCCAGCAGCTTAGGCAAGGGGGTGAGCACAGATACGCAGTATTTT. Amino acids: CASSLGKGVSTDTQYF. The chain is built from TRBV11-3 and TRBJ2-3; weak D call: TRBD1 (6 bases). This CDR3 has 16 amino acids. Germline V CDR1 and CDR2: SGHNT, YENEEA. V was trimmed by 1 base and J by 0 bases, leaving 11 bases between them. Full variable domain (remainder filled in from reference TRBV11-3 and TRBJ2-3): EAGVVQSPRYKIIEKKQPVAFWCNPISGHNTLYWYLQNLGQGPELLIRYENEEAVDDSQLPKDRFSAERLKGVDSTLKIQPAELGDSAVYLCASSLGKGVSTDTQYFGPGTRLTVL.

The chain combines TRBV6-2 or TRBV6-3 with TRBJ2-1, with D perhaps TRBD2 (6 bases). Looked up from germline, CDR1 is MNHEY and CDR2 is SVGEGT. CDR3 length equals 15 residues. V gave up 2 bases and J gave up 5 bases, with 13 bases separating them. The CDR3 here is CASSYGRETDNEQFF. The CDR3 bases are TGTGCCAGCAGTTACGGCCGGGAGACCGACAATGAGCAGTTCTTC.

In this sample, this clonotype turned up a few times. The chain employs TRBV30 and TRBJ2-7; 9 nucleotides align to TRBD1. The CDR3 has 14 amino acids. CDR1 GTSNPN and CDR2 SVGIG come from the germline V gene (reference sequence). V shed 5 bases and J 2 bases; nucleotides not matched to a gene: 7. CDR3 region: CAWASGQGAYEQYF. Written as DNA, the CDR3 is TGTGCCTGGGCCTCGGGACAGGGAGCCTACGAGCAGTACTTC. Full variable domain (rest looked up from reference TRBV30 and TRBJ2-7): SQTIHQWPATLVQPVGSPLSLECTVEGTSNPNLYWYRQAAGRGLQLLFYSVGIGQISSEVPQNLSASRPQDRQFILSSKKLLLSDSGFYLCAWASGQGAYEQYFGPGTRLTVT.

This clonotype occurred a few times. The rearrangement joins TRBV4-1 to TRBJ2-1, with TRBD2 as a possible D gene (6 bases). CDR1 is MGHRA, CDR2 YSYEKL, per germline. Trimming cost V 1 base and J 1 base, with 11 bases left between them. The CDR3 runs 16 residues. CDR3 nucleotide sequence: TGCGCCAGCAGCCAAGCCTCGGGAGCATCCTACAATGAGCAGTTCTTC. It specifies CASSQASGASYNEQFF.

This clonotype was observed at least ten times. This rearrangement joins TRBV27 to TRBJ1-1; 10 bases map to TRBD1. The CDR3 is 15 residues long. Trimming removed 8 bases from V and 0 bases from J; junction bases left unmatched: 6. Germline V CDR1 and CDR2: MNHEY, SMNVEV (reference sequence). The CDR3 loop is CASRDRGGVNTEAFF. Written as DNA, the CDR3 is TGTGCCAGCCGGGACAGGGGAGGAGTGAACACTGAAGCTTTCTTT.

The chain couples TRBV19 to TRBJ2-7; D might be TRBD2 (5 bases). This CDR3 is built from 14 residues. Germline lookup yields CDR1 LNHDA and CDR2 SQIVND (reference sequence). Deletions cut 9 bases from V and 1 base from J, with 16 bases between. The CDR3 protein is CASQFSPGSYEQYF. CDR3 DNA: TGTGCCAGCCAGTTTTCCCCGGGATCCTACGAGCAGTACTTC.

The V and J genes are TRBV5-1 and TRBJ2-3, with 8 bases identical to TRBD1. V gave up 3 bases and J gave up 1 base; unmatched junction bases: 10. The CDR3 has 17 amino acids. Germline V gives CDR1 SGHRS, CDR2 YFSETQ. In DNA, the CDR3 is TGCGCCAGCAGCTCGGTCCCACAGGGGGAGGGCACAGATACGCAGTATTTT. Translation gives CASSSVPQGEGTDTQYF.

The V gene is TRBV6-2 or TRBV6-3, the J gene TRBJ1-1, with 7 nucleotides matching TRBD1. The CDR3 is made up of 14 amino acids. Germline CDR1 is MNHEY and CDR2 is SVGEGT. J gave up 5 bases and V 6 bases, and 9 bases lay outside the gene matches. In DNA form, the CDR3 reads TGTGCCAGCAGACCGGGAGGGGGCGCGACTGAAGCTTTCTTT. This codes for CASRPGGGATEAFF.

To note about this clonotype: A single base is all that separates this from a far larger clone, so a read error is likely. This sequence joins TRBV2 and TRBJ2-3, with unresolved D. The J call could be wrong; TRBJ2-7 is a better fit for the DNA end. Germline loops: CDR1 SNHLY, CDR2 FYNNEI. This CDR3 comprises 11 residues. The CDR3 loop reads CASSSPYGQYF. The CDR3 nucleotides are TGTGCCAGCAGTTCCCCTTACGGGCAGTACTTC.

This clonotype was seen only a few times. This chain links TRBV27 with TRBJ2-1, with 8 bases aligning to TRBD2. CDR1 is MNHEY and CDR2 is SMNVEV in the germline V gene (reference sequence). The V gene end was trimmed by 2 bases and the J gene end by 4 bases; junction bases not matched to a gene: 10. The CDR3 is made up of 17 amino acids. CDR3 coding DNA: TGTGCCAGCAGTTTAAGCCGGGAGGGCCCGATATACAATGAGCAGTTCTTC. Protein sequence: CASSLSREGPIYNEQFF.

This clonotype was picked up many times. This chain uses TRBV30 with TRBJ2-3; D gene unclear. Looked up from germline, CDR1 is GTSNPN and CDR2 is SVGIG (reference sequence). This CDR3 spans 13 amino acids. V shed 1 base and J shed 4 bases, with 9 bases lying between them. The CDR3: CAWSAGVADTQYF. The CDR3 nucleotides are TGTGCCTGGAGTGCGGGTGTCGCAGATACGCAGTATTTT.

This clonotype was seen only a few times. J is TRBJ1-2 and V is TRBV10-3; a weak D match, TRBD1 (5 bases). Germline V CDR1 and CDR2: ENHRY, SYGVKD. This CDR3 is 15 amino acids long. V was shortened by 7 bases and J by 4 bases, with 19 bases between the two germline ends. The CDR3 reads CAINPRAEYAYGYTF. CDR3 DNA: TGTGCCATCAACCCCAGGGCAGAATATGCCTATGGCTACACCTTC.

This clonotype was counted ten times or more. The CDR3, as DNA: TGCGCCAGCAGCATCCACAACAGGGGACGGAGGAACACTGAAGCTTTCTTT. It yields the protein CASSIHNRGRRNTEAFF. This sequence joins TRBV5-1 and TRBJ1-1; 7 bases fit TRBD1. Germline V gene sequence: CDR1 SGHRS, CDR2 YFSETQ. J was trimmed by 1 base and V by 4 bases; bases with no gene match: 13. The CDR3 loop spans 17 amino acids.

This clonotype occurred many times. The CDR3 DNA reads as TGTGCCATCAGTGAGTCGAGGGGTGAAGCTTTCTTT. Translated: CAISESRGEAFF. The chain is built from TRBV10-3 and TRBJ1-1; D might be TRBD1 (5 bases). Between the trimmed V and J ends, which lost 0 bases and 7 bases, there was a span of 6 bases. This CDR3 has 12 residues. Germline CDR1 ENHRY, CDR2 SYGVKD.

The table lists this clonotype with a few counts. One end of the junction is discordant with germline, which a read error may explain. CDR3 nucleotides: TGTGCCAGCAGTGAACGGGGCGTAACGGCGGGAGGAGGATTC. Amino acid sequence: CASSERGVTAGGGF. The chain is built from TRBV2 and TRBJ2-7; 8 nucleotides match TRBD2. The CDR3 runs 14 residues. Germline V gene data show CDR1 as SNHLY and CDR2 as FYNNEI. Together with reference TRBV2 and TRBJ2-7, the CDR3 gives the full variable domain: EPEVTQTPSHQVTQMGQEVILRCVPISNHLYFYWYRQILGQKVEFLVSFYNNEISEKSEIFDDQFSVERPDGSNFTLKIRSTKLEDSAMYFCASSERGVTAGGGFGPGTRLTVT.

The CDR3 DNA sequence: TGTGCCACCAGCACAAGGACTAGCGTGGCCGAGCAGTACTTC. It is translated as CATSTRTSVAEQYF. This chain connects TRBV15 to TRBJ2-7, with TRBD2 matching over 9 bases. The CDR3 loop spans 14 amino acids. With 4 bases clipped from V and 6 bases from J, the junction kept 7 bases outside the gene matches. Germline CDR1 is LNHNV and CDR2 is YYDKDF (reference sequence).

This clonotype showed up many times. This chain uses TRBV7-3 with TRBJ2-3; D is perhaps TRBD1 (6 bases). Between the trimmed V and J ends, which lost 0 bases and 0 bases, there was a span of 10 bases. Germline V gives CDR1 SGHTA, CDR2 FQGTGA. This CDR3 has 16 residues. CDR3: CASSLTGGGSTDTQYF. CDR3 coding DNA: TGTGCCAGCAGCTTAACTGGGGGCGGCAGCACAGATACGCAGTATTTT.

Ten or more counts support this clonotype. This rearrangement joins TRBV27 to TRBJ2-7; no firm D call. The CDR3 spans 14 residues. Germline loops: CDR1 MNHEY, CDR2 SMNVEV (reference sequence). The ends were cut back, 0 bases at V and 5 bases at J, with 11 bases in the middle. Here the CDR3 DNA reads TGTGCCAGCAGTTTATCTTGGACGCACCACGAGCAGTACTTC. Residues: CASSLSWTHHEQYF.

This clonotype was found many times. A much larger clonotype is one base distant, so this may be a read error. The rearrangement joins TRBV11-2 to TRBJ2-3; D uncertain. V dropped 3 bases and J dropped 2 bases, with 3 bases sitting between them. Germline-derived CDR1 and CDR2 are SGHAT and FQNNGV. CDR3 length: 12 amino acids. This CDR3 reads CASSFITDTQYF. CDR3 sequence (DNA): TGTGCCAGCAGCTTCATCACAGATACGCAGTATTTT.

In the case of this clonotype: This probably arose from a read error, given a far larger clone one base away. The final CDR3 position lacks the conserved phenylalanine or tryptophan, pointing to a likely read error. For the CDR3, the DNA is TGTGCCAGCAGCTTAGAGGTCAGCTCCTACAATGAGCAGTTCTGC. It translates to CASSLEVSSYNEQFC. The J gene is TRBJ2-1, the V gene TRBV7-9, with D unclear. Germline V gene data show CDR1 as SEHNR and CDR2 as FQNEAQ (reference sequence). V shed 1 base and J shed 0 bases, with 7 bases lying between them. The CDR3 runs to 15 residues.